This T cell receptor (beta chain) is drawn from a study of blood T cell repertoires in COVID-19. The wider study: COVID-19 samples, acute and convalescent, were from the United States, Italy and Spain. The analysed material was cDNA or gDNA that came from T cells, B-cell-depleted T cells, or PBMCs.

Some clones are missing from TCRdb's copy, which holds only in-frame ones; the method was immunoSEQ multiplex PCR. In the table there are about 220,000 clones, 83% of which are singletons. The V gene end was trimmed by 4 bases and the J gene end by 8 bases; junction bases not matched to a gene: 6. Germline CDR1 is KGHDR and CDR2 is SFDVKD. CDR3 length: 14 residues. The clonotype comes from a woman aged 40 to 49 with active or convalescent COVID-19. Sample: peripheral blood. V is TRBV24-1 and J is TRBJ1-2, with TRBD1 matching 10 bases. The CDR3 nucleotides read TGTGCCACCAGTGACCCGGGACAGGGGCCCGGCTACACCTTC. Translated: CATSDPGQGPGYTF.